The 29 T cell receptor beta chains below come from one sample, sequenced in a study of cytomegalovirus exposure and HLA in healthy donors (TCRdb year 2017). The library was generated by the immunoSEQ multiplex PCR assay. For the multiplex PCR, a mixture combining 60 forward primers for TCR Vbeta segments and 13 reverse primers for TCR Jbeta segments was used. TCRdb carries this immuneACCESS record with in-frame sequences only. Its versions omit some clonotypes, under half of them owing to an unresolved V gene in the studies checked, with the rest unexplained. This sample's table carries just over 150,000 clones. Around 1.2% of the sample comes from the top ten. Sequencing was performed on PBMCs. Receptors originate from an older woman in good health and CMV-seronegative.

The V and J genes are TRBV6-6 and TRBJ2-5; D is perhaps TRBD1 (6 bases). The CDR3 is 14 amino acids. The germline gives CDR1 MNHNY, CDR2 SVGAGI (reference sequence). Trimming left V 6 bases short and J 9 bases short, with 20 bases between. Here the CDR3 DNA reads TGTGCCAGCAGCTCGGACAGCCCATTCGCCCCCCAGTACTTC. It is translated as CASSSDSPFAPQYF.

CDR3 nucleotides: TGTGCCAGCAGCGTATCCTCGACAGGGACTAGTAACGGCTACACCTTC. Amino acids: CASSVSSTGTSNGYTF. The rearrangement links TRBV9 to TRBJ1-2; 7 bases align to TRBD1. Germline-derived CDR1 and CDR2 are SGDLS and YYNGEE. V dropped 1 base and J dropped 8; count of bases not matched to a gene: 14. The CDR3 is 16 amino acids. Looking up the rest from reference TRBV9 and TRBJ1-2 gives the full variable domain: DSGVTQTPKHLITATGQRVTLRCSPRSGDLSVYWYQQSLDQGLQFLIQYYNGEERAKGNILERFSAQQFPDLHSELNLSSLELGDSALYFCASSVSSTGTSNGYTFGSGTRLTVV.

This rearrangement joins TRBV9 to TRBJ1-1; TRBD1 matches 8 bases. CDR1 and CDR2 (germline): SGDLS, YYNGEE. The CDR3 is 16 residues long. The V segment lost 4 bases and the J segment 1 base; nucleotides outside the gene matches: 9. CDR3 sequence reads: CASSPRDRSTNTEAFF. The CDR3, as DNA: TGTGCCAGCAGCCCCCGGGACAGGTCAACGAACACTGAAGCTTTCTTT.

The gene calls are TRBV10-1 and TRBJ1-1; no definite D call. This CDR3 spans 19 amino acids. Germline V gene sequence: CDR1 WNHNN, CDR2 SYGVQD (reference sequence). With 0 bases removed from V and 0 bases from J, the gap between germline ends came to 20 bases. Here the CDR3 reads CASSESTGDLSGLNTEAFF. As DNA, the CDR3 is TGCGCCAGCAGTGAGTCGACCGGAGACCTAAGCGGTTTGAACACTGAAGCTTTCTTT.

CDR3 loop: CASSGPGKEQFF. The CDR3 coding sequence is TGTGCCAGCAGCGGCCCTGGTAAGGAGCAGTTCTTC. The chain joins TRBV5-4 to TRBJ2-1; D ambiguous. This CDR3 contains 12 residues. Germline CDR1 and CDR2: SGHNT and YYREEE (reference sequence). Trimming cost V 4 bases and J 10 bases, with 12 bases left between them.

DNA of the CDR3: TGTGCCAGCAGCCAAGATGAGGCTTCTCTTGAGAACGAGCAGTACTTC. Translation gives CASSQDEASLENEQYF. The rearrangement joins TRBV4-2 to TRBJ2-7, with D unresolved. CDR3 length: 16 residues. V was shortened by 0 bases and J by 5 bases, with 17 bases between the two germline ends. Per germline, CDR1 LGHNA and CDR2 YNFKEQ.

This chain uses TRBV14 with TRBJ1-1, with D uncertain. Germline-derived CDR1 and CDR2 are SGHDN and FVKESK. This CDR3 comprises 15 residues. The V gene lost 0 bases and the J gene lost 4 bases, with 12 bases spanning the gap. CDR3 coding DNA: TGTGCCAGCAGCCAAGAAAGCAACAGCCGCACTGAAGCTTTCTTT. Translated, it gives CASSQESNSRTEAFF.

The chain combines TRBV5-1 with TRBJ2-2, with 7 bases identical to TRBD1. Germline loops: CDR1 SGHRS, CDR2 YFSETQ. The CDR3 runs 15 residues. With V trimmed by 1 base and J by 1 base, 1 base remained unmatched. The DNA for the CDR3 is TGCGCCAGCAGCTTGCGGACAGGGAACACCGGGGAGCTGTTTTTT. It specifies CASSLRTGNTGELFF.

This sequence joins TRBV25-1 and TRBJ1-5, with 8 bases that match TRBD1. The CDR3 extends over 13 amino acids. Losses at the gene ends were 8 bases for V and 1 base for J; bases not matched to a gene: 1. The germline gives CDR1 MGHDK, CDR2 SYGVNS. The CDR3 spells CASRQGSNQPQHF. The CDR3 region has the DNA TGTGCCAGCCGACAGGGGAGCAATCAGCCCCAGCATTTT.

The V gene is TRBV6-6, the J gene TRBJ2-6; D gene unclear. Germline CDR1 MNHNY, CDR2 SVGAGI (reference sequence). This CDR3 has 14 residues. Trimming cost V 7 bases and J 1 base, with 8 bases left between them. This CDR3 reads CASTTPSGANVLTF. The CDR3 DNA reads TGTGCCAGCACCACACCGTCTGGGGCCAACGTCCTGACTTTC.

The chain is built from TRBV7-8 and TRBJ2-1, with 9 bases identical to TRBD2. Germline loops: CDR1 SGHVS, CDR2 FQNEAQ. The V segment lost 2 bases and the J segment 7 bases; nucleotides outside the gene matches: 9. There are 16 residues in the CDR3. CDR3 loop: CASSLSLAGAMNEQFF. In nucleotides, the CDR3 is TGTGCCAGCAGCTTATCGTTAGCGGGAGCGATGAATGAGCAGTTCTTC.

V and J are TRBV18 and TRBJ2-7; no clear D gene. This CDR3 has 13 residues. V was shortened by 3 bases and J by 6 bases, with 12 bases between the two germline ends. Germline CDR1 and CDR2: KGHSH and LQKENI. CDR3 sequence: CASSPPSNPEQYF. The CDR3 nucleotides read TGTGCCAGCTCACCCCCCAGTAACCCCGAGCAGTACTTC.

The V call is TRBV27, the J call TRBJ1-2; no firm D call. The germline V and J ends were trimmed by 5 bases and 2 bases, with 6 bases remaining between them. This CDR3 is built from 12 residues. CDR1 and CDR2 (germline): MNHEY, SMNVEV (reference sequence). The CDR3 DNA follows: TGTGCCAGCAGTAGCGGGAACTATGGCTACACCTTC. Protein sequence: CASSSGNYGYTF.

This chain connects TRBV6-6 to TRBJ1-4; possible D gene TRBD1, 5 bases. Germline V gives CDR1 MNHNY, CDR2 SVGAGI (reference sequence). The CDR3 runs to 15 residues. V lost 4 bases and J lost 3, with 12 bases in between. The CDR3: CASSSSRGANEKLFF. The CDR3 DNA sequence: TGTGCCAGCAGTTCTAGCCGGGGGGCTAATGAAAAACTGTTTTTT.

The CDR3: CASSTQAGGRRNEQFF. CDR3 nucleotides: TGTGCCAGCAGCACCCAAGCGGGAGGTCGAAGAAATGAGCAGTTCTTC. The V and J genes are TRBV7-9 and TRBJ2-1; 9 bases fit TRBD2. The CDR3 consists of 16 residues. J lost 7 bases, V lost 5 bases, and 12 bases had no gene match. The V gene's germline CDR1 is SEHNR and CDR2 FQNEAQ (reference sequence).

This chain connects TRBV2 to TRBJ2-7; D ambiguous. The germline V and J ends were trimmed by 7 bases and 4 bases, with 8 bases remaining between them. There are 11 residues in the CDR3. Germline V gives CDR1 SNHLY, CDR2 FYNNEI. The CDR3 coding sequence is TGTGCCAGCAACACCCGATACGAGCAGTACTTC. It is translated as CASNTRYEQYF.

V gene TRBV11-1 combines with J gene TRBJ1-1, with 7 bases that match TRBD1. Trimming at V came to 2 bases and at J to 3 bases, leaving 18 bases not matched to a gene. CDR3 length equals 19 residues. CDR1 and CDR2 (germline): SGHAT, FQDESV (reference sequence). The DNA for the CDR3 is TGTGCCAGCAGCTTACCCCTTGTCGGTAACCGACAGGGAGACACTGAAGCTTTCTTT. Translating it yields CASSLPLVGNRQGDTEAFF.

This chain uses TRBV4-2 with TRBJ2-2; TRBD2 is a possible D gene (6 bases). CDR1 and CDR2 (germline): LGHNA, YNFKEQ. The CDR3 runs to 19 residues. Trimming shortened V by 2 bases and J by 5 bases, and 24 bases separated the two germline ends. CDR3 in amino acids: CASSQLRQTRELETGELFF. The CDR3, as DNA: TGTGCCAGCAGCCAACTGAGACAAACCCGGGAGTTGGAAACCGGGGAGCTGTTTTTT.

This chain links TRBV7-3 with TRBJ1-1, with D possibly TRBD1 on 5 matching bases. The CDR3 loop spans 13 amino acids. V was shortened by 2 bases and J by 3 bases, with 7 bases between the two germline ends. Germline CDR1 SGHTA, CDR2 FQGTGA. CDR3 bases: TGTGCCAGCAGCTTAGGGGCCTACACTGAAGCTTTCTTT. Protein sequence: CASSLGAYTEAFF. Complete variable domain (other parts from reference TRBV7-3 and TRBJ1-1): GAGVSQTPSNKVTEKGKYVELRCDPISGHTALYWYRQSLGQGPEFLIYFQGTGAADDSGLPNDRFFAVRPEGSVSTLKIQRTERGDSAVYLCASSLGAYTEAFFGQGTRLTVV.

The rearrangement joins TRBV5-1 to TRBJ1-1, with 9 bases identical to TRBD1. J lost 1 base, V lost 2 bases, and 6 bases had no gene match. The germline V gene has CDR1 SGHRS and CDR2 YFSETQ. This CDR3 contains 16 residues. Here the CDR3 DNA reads TGCGCCAGCAGCTTAAGTCCGGGACAGGGGAACACTGAAGCTTTCTTT. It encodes CASSLSPGQGNTEAFF.

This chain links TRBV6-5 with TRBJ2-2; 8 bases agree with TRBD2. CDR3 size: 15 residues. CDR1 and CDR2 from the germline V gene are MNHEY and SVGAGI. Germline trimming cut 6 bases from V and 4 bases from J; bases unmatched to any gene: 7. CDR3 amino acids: CASSPGLASTGELFF. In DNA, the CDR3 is TGTGCCAGCAGCCCCGGACTAGCTAGCACCGGGGAGCTGTTTTTT.

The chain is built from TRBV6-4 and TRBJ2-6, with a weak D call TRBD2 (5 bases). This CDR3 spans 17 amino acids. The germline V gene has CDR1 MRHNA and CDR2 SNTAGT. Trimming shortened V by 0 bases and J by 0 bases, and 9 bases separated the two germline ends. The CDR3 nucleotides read TGTGCCAGCAGTGACTCAGAGGGCAACTCTGGGGCCAACGTCCTGACTTTC. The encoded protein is CASSDSEGNSGANVLTF.

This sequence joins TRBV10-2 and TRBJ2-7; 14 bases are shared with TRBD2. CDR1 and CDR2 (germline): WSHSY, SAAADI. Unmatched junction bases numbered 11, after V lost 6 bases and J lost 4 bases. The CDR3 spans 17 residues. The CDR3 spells CASSHGTSGSGVYEQYF. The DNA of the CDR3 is TGCGCCAGCAGCCACGGGACTAGCGGGAGTGGGGTGTACGAGCAGTACTTC.

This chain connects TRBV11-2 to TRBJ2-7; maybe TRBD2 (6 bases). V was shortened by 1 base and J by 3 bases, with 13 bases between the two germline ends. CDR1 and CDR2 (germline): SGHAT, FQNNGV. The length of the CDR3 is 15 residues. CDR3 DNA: TGTGCCAGCAGCTTAGTGGGCGGGGCCCTCTACGAGCAGTACTTC. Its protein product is CASSLVGGALYEQYF.

The CDR3 nucleotides read TGTGCCAGCAGTCCTAGCACAGATACGCAGTATTTT. Amino acids: CASSPSTDTQYF. This rearrangement joins TRBV27 to TRBJ2-3; no clear D. The CDR3 sequence is 12 residues long. The germline V gene encodes CDR1 MNHEY and CDR2 SMNVEV (reference sequence). V gave up 5 bases and J gave up 0 bases, with 3 bases separating them.

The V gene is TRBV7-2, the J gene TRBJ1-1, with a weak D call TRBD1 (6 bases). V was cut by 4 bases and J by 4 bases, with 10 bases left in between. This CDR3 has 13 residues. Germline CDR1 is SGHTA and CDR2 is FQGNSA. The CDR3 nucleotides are TGTGCCAGCAGCTCCTTCAGGGGCACTGAAGCTTTCTTT. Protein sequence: CASSSFRGTEAFF.

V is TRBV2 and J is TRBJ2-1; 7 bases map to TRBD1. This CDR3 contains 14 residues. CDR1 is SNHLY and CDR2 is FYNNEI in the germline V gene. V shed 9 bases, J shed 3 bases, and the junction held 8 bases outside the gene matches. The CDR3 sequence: CARQGTVIYNEQFF. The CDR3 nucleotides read TGTGCCAGACAGGGGACGGTTATCTACAATGAGCAGTTCTTC.

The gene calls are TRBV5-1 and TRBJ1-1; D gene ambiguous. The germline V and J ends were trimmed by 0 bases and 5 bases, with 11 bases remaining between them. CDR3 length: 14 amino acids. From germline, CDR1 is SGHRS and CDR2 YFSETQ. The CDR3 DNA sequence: TGCGCCAGCAGCTTGGACAGAATAGGAACTGAAGCTTTCTTT. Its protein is CASSLDRIGTEAFF.

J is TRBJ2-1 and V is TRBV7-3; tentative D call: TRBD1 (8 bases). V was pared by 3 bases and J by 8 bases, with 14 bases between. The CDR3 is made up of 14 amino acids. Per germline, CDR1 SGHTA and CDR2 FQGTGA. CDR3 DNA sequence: TGTGCCAGCAGCTTCGGACAGGGAGGGTATGAGCAGTTCTTC. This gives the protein CASSFGQGGYEQFF.